These 29 T cell receptor beta chains came from one sample sequenced in a study of CD8 T cells in Susac syndrome. After extraction with the RNeasy kit, roughly 0.45 to 1 ug of the RNA was reverse transcribed using random hexamers. Via MiXCR, TCRdb re-called the immunoSEQ multiplex PCR reads, giving one row per CDR3 protein. The table has about 120,000 distinct CDR3 sequences, 94% seen once. The sample taken for sequencing was CD4+ T cells from PBMCs. These receptors all come from a human donor in good health.

The V and J genes are TRBV7-9 and TRBJ2-3; maybe TRBD1 (5 bases). V was shortened by 5 bases and J by 0 bases, with 15 bases between the two germline ends. This CDR3 region has 16 residues. Looked up from germline, CDR1 is SEHNR and CDR2 is FQNEAQ (reference sequence). The CDR3 reads CASSPRDSYSTDTQYF. The CDR3 coding sequence is TGTGCCAGCAGCCCTCGCGACAGCTATAGCACAGATACGCAGTATTTT.

The CDR3, as DNA: TGCGCCAGCAGCCAAGGTCGGGACCTGAGCACAGATACGCAGTATTTT. It specifies CASSQGRDLSTDTQYF. The V gene is TRBV4-3, the J gene TRBJ2-3; D is tentatively TRBD1 or TRBD2 (5 bases each). Trimming left V 1 base short and J 0 bases short, with 11 bases between. CDR3 size: 16 residues. Germline V lookup: CDR1 LGHNA, CDR2 YSLEER.

This sequence joins TRBV3-1 and TRBJ2-5; D is possibly TRBD1 (6 bases). The germline gives CDR1 LGHDT, CDR2 YNNKEL (reference sequence). CDR3 length equals 12 residues. Deletions cut 4 bases from V and 7 bases from J, with 10 bases between. In DNA form, the CDR3 reads TGTGCCAGCAGCCCAGGGGCCGTGACCCAGTACTTC. Residues: CASSPGAVTQYF.

This chain links TRBV21-1 with TRBJ2-1; the table's D call, TRBD2, was not checked against the DNA. TRBV21-1 is annotated as a pseudogene. This CDR3 has 15 amino acids. The CDR3 DNA reads TGTGCCAGCAGCAAAGTGTACGCTAGTCGGAATGAGCAGTTCTTC. Translation: CASSKVYASRNEQFF.

This chain uses TRBV9 with TRBJ2-7; TRBD1 aligns across 8 bases. This CDR3 spans 16 amino acids. Germline CDR1 SGDLS, CDR2 YYNGEE. The V gene end was trimmed by 4 bases and the J gene end by 7 bases; junction bases not matched to a gene: 16. CDR3 nucleotides: TGTGCCAGCAGCAGTAAGACAGGGGAAAATCCAGGGGAGCAGTACTTC. Amino acid sequence: CASSSKTGENPGEQYF.

CDR3 sequence: CSSRRGIGEQFF. The CDR3 region has the DNA TGCAGCTCCCGCCGGGGTATCGGTGAGCAGTTCTTC. The V and J genes are TRBV29-1 and TRBJ2-1; possible D gene TRBD2, 5 bases. Germline V lookup: CDR1 SQVTM, CDR2 ANQGSEA. Trimming took off 8 bases at V and 9 bases at J, with 17 bases between the two ends. The CDR3 is 12 residues long.

The chain combines TRBV3-1 with TRBJ2-1; no firm D call. The germline V and J ends were trimmed by 1 base and 7 bases, with 11 bases remaining between them. Germline CDR1 is LGHDT and CDR2 is YNNKEL (reference sequence). The CDR3 extends over 14 amino acids. The CDR3 DNA sequence: TGTGCCAGCAGCCAAGCCGCCCTCGGTAATGAGCAGTTCTTC. Translating it yields CASSQAALGNEQFF.

This chain joins TRBV10-3 and TRBJ2-7; TRBD2 is a possible D gene (5 bases). Germline CDR1 is ENHRY and CDR2 is SYGVKD. V gave up 7 bases and J gave up 0 bases, with 13 bases separating them. This CDR3 has 14 residues. The CDR3 DNA follows: TGTGCCATCATGAGAGGGCAATTCTCCTACGAGCAGTACTTC. The encoded protein is CAIMRGQFSYEQYF.

The chain uses TRBV29-1 and TRBJ1-2; a weak D match, TRBD1 (5 bases). Trimming left V 5 bases short and J 10 bases short, with 17 bases between. CDR1 SQVTM and CDR2 ANQGSEA come from the germline V gene. The CDR3 contains 12 residues. CDR3 nucleotide sequence: TGCAGCGTTAACTTCCTGGACAACGACTACACCTTC. This encodes CSVNFLDNDYTF.

CDR3 amino acids: CASSQDHGGEQYF. The CDR3 bases are TGTGCCAGCAGCCAAGATCATGGGGGCGAGCAGTACTTC. V and J are TRBV3-1 and TRBJ2-7, with D perhaps given as TRBD1 or TRBD2 (5 bases each). Per the germline V gene, CDR1 is LGHDT and CDR2 is YNNKEL (reference sequence). The V end was cut by 0 bases, the J end by 6 bases, with 9 bases between. The CDR3 runs 13 residues.

V is TRBV7-2 and J is TRBJ1-5; D is unresolved. Germline CDR1 is SGHTA and CDR2 is FQGNSA. V dropped 1 base and J dropped 2 bases, with 9 bases sitting between them. The CDR3 covers 15 residues. CDR3: CASSLVQDGNQPQHF. The CDR3 DNA reads TGTGCCAGCAGCTTAGTTCAGGATGGCAATCAGCCCCAGCATTTT.

The chain couples TRBV18 to TRBJ2-3; no firm D call. The CDR3 is 14 amino acids. CDR1 is KGHSH and CDR2 is LQKENI in the germline V gene. Trimming removed 3 bases at V and 3 bases at J, with 10 bases between. Here the CDR3 reads CASSPEDGTDTQYF. DNA of the CDR3: TGTGCCAGCTCACCCGAGGACGGAACAGATACGCAGTATTTT.

The rearrangement uses TRBV30 and TRBJ2-7, with 11 bases that match TRBD2. CDR1 and CDR2 from the germline V gene are GTSNPN and SVGIG (reference sequence). The CDR3 consists of 15 residues. J was trimmed by 2 bases and V by 3 bases; bases with no gene match: 6. The CDR3 region is CAWSGGTSGPYEQYF. The CDR3 DNA sequence: TGTGCCTGGAGCGGCGGGACTAGCGGCCCCTACGAGCAGTACTTC.

This clonotype was observed once. In DNA, the CDR3 is TGCGCCAGCAGCCAACAGGGGGCAAACAATGAGCAGTTCTTC. Its translation: CASSQQGANNEQFF. The V call is TRBV5-1, the J call TRBJ2-1; the match to TRBD1 covers 9 bases. The CDR3 loop spans 14 amino acids. Germline-derived CDR1 and CDR2 are SGHRS and YFSETQ. Unmatched junction bases numbered 4, after V lost 4 bases and J lost 5 bases.

The chain couples TRBV7-9 to TRBJ2-4; D might be TRBD1 or TRBD2, each matching 5 bases. CDR3 length: 15 residues. Germline CDR1 SEHNR, CDR2 FQNEAQ (reference sequence). The ends were cut back, 4 bases at V and 8 bases at J, with 18 bases in the middle. The CDR3, as DNA: TGTGCCAGCAGCTCGTATACCGGGGCCTACGACATTCAGTACTTC. Amino acids: CASSSYTGAYDIQYF.

The genes are TRBV9 and TRBJ2-7; D possibly corresponds to TRBD2 (5 bases). Germline lookup yields CDR1 SGDLS and CDR2 YYNGEE. Trimming pared 2 bases from V and 5 bases from J, leaving 17 bases between. This CDR3 spans 15 amino acids. The CDR3 DNA follows: TGTGCCAGCAGCGTCTCTAGCCGCCCCATTGACGAGCAGTACTTC. Translated, it gives CASSVSSRPIDEQYF.

The chain has TRBV11-1 and TRBJ2-2; 7 bases match TRBD2. Germline assignment: CDR1 SGHAT and CDR2 FQDESV (reference sequence). This CDR3 spans 16 amino acids. The V and J ends lost 4 bases and 3 bases, in that order; junction bases with no gene match: 8. DNA for the CDR3: TGTGCCAGCAGCTCCGCTAGCGGTTCGTACACCGGGGAGCTGTTTTTT. This gives the protein CASSSASGSYTGELFF.

This clonotype showed up just once. This chain connects TRBV20-1 to TRBJ2-5; D is undetermined. The CDR3 consists of 11 residues. Germline values: CDR1 DFQATT, CDR2 SNEGSKA (reference sequence). Trimming removed 0 bases from V and 2 bases from J, with 1 base in between. The CDR3 bases are TGCAGTGCTAGAGAGCAAGAGACCCAGTACTTC. Translating it yields CSAREQETQYF.

This clonotype has a handful of counts. V and J are TRBV6-5 and TRBJ1-5; possible D gene TRBD1, 5 bases. The CDR3 sequence is 13 residues long. CDR1 and CDR2 from the germline V gene are MNHEY and SVGAGI. V was clipped by 5 bases and J by 2 bases, with 7 bases between them. The CDR3 region is CASSLRGNQPQHF. The CDR3, as DNA: TGTGCCAGCAGTCTCAGGGGCAATCAGCCCCAGCATTTT.

This rearrangement joins TRBV11-2 to TRBJ1-1; D not certain. Germline loops: CDR1 SGHAT, CDR2 FQNNGV. CDR3 length: 13 amino acids. Trimming left V 3 bases short and J 0 bases short, with 5 bases between. In DNA form, the CDR3 reads TGTGCCAGCAGCTTTACACTGAACACTGAAGCTTTCTTT. It specifies CASSFTLNTEAFF.

The V gene is TRBV5-4, the J gene TRBJ1-1; no clear D gene. The CDR3 is 14 amino acids. Germline V lookup: CDR1 SGHNT, CDR2 YYREEE (reference sequence). Trimming shortened V by 2 bases and J by 1 base, and 9 bases separated the two germline ends. The CDR3 reads CASSLAGKNTEAFF. For the CDR3, the DNA is TGTGCCAGCAGCTTAGCCGGGAAGAACACTGAAGCTTTCTTT.

In its sample, this clonotype was seen a few times. The chain has TRBV7-8 and TRBJ2-7; D is perhaps TRBD1 (5 bases). There are 15 residues in the CDR3. V lost 5 bases and J lost 1, with 15 bases in between. Germline CDR1 SGHVS, CDR2 FQNEAQ. CDR3 region: CASSPAARASYEQYF. CDR3 DNA sequence: TGTGCCAGCAGCCCCGCCGCCAGGGCTTCCTACGAGCAGTACTTC.

The rearrangement joins TRBV27 to TRBJ2-2, with D unclear. Germline CDR1 is MNHEY and CDR2 is SMNVEV (reference sequence). This CDR3 has 14 amino acids. V was trimmed by 2 bases and J by 6 bases, leaving 10 bases between them. CDR3 nucleotides: TGTGCCAGCAGTTTAGATAAGAGATCCGGGGAGCTGTTTTTT. Translating it yields CASSLDKRSGELFF.

The chain joins TRBV20-1 to TRBJ2-7; TRBD1 agrees at 9 bases. Germline trimming cut 5 bases from V and 2 bases from J; bases unmatched to any gene: 7. The germline V gene has CDR1 DFQATT and CDR2 SNEGSKA (reference sequence). The CDR3 is made up of 14 amino acids. CDR3 bases: TGCAGTGCTTTAACCGGGACAGGGACCTACGAGCAGTACTTC. As protein: CSALTGTGTYEQYF.

The rearrangement links TRBV4-3 to TRBJ1-5; tentative D call: TRBD1 (5 bases). Germline V gene data show CDR1 as LGHNA and CDR2 as YSLEER. The CDR3 covers 16 residues. V lost 3 bases and J lost 4, with 16 bases in between. CDR3: CASSQNTGRANQPQHF. CDR3 nucleotide sequence: TGCGCCAGCAGCCAGAACACGGGCAGGGCAAATCAGCCCCAGCATTTT.

The rearrangement joins TRBV18 to TRBJ1-4; D not resolved. This CDR3 region has 17 residues. V gave up 2 bases and J gave up 4 bases, with 17 bases separating them. Germline assignment: CDR1 KGHSH and CDR2 LQKENI. The chain's CDR3 is CASSPTQPGAINEKLFF. The CDR3 nucleotides are TGTGCCAGCTCACCAACCCAACCGGGCGCCATTAATGAAAAACTGTTTTTT.

The J gene is TRBJ2-5, the V gene TRBV27; possibly TRBD2 for D (6 bases). Germline lookup yields CDR1 MNHEY and CDR2 SMNVEV (reference sequence). V was clipped by 8 bases and J by 9 bases, with 25 bases between them. This CDR3 has 15 amino acids. The CDR3 protein is CASSAGTLPTRAQYF. The CDR3 nucleotides read TGTGCCAGCTCCGCGGGGACTCTTCCCACCCGTGCCCAGTACTTC.

The gene calls are TRBV29-1 and TRBJ1-1; TRBD1 might be the D (5 bases). Germline lookup yields CDR1 SQVTM and CDR2 ANQGSEA. The CDR3 covers 12 residues. With 6 bases removed from V and 1 base from J, the gap between germline ends came to 9 bases. The CDR3 DNA is TGCAGCGTGGTGACAGCGAACACTGAAGCTTTCTTT. The encoded protein is CSVVTANTEAFF.

The V gene is TRBV7-9, the J gene TRBJ2-7, with D uncertain. Germline CDR1 and CDR2: SEHNR and FQNEAQ (reference sequence). Trimming cost V 6 bases and J 7 bases, with 4 bases left between them. The CDR3 runs to 9 residues. CDR3: CASRTEQYF. The CDR3 DNA follows: TGTGCCAGCAGAACGGAGCAGTACTTC.